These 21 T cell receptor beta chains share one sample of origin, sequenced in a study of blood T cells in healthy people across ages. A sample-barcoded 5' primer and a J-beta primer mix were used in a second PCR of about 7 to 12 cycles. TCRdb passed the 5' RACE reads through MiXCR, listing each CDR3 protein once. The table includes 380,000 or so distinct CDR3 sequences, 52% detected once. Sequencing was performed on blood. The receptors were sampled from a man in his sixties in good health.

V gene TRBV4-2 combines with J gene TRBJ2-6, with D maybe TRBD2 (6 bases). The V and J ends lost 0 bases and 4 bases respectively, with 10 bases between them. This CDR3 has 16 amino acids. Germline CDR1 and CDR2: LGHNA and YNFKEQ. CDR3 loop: CASSQDGGAGANVLTF. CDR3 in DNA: TGTGCCAGCAGCCAAGATGGCGGGGCCGGGGCCAACGTCCTGACTTTC.

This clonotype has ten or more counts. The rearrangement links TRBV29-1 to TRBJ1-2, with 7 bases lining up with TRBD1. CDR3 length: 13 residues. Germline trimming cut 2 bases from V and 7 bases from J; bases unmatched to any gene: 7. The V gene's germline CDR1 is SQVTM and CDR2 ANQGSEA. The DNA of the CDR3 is TGCAGCGTTGAACCAGGGGGGAGGGGTGGCTACACCTTC. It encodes CSVEPGGRGGYTF.

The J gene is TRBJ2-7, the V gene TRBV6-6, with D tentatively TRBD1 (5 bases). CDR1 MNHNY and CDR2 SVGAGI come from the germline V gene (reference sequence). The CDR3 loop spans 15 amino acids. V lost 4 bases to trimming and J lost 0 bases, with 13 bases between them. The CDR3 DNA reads TGTGCCAGCAGTTGGAACAGGAAGGGCTCCTACGAGCAGTACTTC. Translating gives CASSWNRKGSYEQYF.

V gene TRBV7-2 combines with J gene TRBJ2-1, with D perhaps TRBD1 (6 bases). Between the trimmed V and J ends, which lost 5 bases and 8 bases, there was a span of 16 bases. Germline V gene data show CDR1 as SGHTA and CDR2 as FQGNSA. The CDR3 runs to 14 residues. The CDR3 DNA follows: TGTGCCAGCAGCCACGGCAGGGGCATGGATGAGCAGTTCTTC. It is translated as CASSHGRGMDEQFF.

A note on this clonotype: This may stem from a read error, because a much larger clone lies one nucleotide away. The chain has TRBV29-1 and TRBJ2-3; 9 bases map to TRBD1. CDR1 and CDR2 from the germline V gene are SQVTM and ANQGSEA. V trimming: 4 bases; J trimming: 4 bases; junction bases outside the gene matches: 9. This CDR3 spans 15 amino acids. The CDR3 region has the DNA TGCAGCGTTGTTAGCGGACAGGGGATCCCAGATACGCAGTATTTT. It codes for CSVVSGQGIPDTQYF.

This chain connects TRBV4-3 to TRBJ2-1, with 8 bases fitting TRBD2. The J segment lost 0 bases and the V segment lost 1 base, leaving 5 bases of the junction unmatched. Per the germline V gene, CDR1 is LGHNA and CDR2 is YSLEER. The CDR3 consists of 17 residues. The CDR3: CASSQGTGTSSYNEQFF. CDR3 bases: TGCGCCAGCAGCCAAGGGACCGGGACTAGCTCCTACAATGAGCAGTTCTTC.

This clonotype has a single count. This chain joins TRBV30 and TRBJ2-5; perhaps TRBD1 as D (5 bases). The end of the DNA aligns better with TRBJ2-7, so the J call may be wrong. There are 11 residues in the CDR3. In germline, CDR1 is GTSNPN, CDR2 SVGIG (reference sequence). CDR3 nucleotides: TGTGCCTGGAGTCACAGGTACGAGCAGTACTTC. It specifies CAWSHRYEQYF.

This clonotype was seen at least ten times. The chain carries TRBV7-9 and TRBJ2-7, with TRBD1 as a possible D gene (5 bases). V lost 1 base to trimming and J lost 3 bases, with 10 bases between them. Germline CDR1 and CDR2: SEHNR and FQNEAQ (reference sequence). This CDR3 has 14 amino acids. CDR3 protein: CASSLGGSGYEQYF. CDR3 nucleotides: TGTGCCAGCAGCTTAGGGGGCTCCGGCTACGAGCAGTACTTC.

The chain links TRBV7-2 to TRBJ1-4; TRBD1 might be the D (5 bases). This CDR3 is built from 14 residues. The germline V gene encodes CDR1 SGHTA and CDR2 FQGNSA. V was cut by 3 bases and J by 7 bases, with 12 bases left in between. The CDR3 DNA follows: TGTGCCAGCAGCTTCCGAGGGACGGGTGAAAAACTGTTTTTT. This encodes CASSFRGTGEKLFF.

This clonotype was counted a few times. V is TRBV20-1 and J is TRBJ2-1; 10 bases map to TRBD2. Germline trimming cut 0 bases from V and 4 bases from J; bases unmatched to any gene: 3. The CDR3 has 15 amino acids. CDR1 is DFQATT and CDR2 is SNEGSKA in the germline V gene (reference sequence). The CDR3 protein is CSAREWTSGYNEQFF. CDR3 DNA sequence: TGCAGTGCTAGAGAGTGGACTAGCGGTTACAATGAGCAGTTCTTC.

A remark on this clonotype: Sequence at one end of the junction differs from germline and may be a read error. CDR3 in DNA: TGTGCTATCAGTGGAACCCAACCAAGCGGGAACCCCTACAATGAGCAGTTCTTC. Residues: CAISGTQPSGNPYNEQFF. The chain combines TRBV10-3 with TRBJ2-1; 7 bases fit TRBD2. There are 18 residues in the CDR3. CDR1 and CDR2 (germline): ENHRY, SYGVKD.

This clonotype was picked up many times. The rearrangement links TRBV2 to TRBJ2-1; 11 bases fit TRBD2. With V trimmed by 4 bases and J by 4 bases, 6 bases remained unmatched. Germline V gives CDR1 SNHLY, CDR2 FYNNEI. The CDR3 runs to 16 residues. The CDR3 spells CASSALAGGSYNEQFF. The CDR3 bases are TGTGCCAGCAGTGCTCTAGCGGGGGGCAGTTACAATGAGCAGTTCTTC.

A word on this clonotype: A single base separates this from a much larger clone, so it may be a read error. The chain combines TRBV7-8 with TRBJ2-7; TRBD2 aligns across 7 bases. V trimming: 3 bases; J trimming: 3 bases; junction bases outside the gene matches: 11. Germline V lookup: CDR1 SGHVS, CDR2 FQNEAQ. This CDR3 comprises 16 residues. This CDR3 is CASSFRGVGQNYEQYF. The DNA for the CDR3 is TGTGCCAGCAGCTTTCGGGGGGTAGGTCAGAACTACGAGCAGTACTTC.

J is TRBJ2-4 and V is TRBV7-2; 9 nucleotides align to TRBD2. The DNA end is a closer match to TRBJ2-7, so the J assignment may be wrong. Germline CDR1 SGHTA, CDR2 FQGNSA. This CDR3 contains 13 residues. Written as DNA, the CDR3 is TGTGCCAGCAGCAGGGTAGCGGGAGTCGAGCAGTACTTC. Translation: CASSRVAGVEQYF.

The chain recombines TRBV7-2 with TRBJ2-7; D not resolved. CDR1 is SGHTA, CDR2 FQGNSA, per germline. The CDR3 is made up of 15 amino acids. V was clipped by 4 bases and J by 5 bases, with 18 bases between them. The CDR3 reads CASSSYGPPEDEQYF. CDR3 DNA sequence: TGTGCCAGCAGCTCCTACGGACCGCCCGAGGACGAGCAGTACTTC.

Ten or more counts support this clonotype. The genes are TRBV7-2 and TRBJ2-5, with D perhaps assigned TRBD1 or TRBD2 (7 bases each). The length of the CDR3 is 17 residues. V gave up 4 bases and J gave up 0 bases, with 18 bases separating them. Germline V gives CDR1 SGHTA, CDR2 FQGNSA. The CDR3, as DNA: TGTGCCAGCAGCTCTAAGGGGGCGGGGGAGTACCAAGAGACCCAGTACTTC. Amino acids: CASSSKGAGEYQETQYF.

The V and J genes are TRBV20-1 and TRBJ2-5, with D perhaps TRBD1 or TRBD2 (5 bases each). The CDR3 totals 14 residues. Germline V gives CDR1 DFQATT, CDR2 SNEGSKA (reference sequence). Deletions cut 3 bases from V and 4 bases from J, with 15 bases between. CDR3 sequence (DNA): TGCAGTGCTAGGACGAGGGGAAAGGGAGAGACCCAGTACTTC. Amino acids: CSARTRGKGETQYF.

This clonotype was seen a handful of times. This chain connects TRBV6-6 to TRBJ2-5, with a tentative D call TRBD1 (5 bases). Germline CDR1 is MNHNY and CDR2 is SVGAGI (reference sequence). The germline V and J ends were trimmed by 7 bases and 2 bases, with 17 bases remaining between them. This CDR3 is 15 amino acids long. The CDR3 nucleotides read TGTGCCAGCAACCCATCGACAGTGCTTCAAGAGACCCAGTACTTC. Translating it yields CASNPSTVLQETQYF.

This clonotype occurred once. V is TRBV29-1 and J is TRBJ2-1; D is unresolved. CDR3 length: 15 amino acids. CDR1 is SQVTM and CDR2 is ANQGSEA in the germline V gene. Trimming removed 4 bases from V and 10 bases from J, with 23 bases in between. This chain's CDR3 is CSVVSYPLATSEQFF. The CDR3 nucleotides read TGCAGCGTTGTCTCGTACCCTTTAGCTACGAGCGAGCAGTTCTTC.

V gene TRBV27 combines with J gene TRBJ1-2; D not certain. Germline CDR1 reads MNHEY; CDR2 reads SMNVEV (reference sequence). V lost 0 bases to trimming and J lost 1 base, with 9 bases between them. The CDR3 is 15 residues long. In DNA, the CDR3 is TGTGCCAGCAGTTTATCCCCACTCATTAACTATGGCTACACCTTC. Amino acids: CASSLSPLINYGYTF.

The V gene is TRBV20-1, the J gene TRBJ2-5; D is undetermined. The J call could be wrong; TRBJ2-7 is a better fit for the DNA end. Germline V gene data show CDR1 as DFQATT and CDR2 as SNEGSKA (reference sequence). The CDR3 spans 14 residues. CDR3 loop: CSARDPRASYEQYF. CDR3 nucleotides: TGCAGTGCTAGAGATCCTAGGGCCTCCTACGAGCAGTACTTC.